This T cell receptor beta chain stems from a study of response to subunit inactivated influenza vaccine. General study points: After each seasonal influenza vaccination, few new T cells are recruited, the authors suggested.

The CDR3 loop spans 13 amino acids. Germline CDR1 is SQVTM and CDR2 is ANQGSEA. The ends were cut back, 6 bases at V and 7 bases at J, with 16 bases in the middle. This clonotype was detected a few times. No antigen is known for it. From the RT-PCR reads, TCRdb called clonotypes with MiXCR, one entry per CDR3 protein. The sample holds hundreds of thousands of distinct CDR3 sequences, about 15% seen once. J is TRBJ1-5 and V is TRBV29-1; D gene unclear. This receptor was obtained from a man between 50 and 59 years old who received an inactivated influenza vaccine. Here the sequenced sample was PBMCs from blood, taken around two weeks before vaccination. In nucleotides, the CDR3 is TGCAGCGTCTCGGACGGCCGCGGGCAGCCCCAGCATTTT. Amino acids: CSVSDGRGQPQHF.